Each of the 5 T cell receptor beta chains below was sequenced from the same sample in a study of PD-L1 blockade in urothelial cancer. Repertoires were generated with immunoSEQ multiplex PCR, while TCRdb's copy carries only in-frame clones and drops some. The sample shows about 81,000 clones, around nine tenths of them seen only once. Sequencing used PBMCs, obtained around atezolizumab (anti-PD-L1) treatment. The source is a man aged 55 to 70 with urothelial cancer.

This sequence joins TRBV10-3 and TRBJ1-2; D is undetermined. The CDR3 contains 13 residues. Trimming took off 0 bases at V and 3 bases at J, with 5 bases between the two ends. Germline V lookup: CDR1 ENHRY, CDR2 SYGVKD. The CDR3 spells CAISESEDYGYTF. DNA for the CDR3: TGTGCCATCAGTGAGTCCGAGGACTATGGCTACACCTTC.

J is TRBJ2-1 and V is TRBV5-1; 7 bases fit TRBD2. Germline trimming cut 4 bases from V and 6 bases from J; bases unmatched to any gene: 7. Germline CDR1 is SGHRS and CDR2 is YFSETQ. This CDR3 spans 14 amino acids. The CDR3: CASSGGTGGNEQFF. In DNA, the CDR3 is TGCGCCAGCAGCGGGGGTACGGGGGGCAATGAGCAGTTCTTC.

V gene TRBV5-1 combines with J gene TRBJ2-7; D not resolved. V was clipped by 0 bases and J by 0 bases, with 7 bases between them. CDR3 length equals 14 residues. Germline V lookup: CDR1 SGHRS, CDR2 YFSETQ. This chain's CDR3 is CASSLAVSSYEQYF. As DNA, the CDR3 is TGCGCCAGCAGCTTGGCGGTTAGCTCCTACGAGCAGTACTTC. The full variable domain, completed using reference TRBV5-1 and TRBJ2-7, is KAGVTQTPRYLIKTRGQQVTLSCSPISGHRSVSWYQQTPGQGLQFLFEYFSETQRNKGNFPGRFSGRQFSNSRSEMNVSTLELGDSALYLCASSLAVSSYEQYFGPGTRLTVT.

The chain combines TRBV5-8 with TRBJ1-4; D is ambiguous. Germline lookup yields CDR1 SGHTS and CDR2 YDEGEE. V was shortened by 1 base and J by 7 bases, with 14 bases between the two germline ends. The CDR3 consists of 15 residues. The CDR3 nucleotides read TGTGCCAGCAGCTTGCAGGCGGGTTGGGCTGAAAAACTGTTTTTT. Translation: CASSLQAGWAEKLFF. The entire variable domain, with the rest obtained from reference TRBV5-8 and TRBJ1-4, is as follows: EAGVTQSPTHLIKTRGQQATLRCSPISGHTSVYWYQQALGLGLQFLLWYDEGEERNRGNFPPRFSGRQFPNYSSELNVNALELEDSALYLCASSLQAGWAEKLFFGSGTQLSVL.

V is TRBV5-4 and J is TRBJ1-3, with a weak D call TRBD1 (6 bases). Looked up from germline, CDR1 is SGHNT and CDR2 is YYREEE (reference sequence). Between the trimmed V and J ends, which lost 3 bases and 0 bases, there was a span of 13 bases. The CDR3 runs to 16 residues. In DNA form, the CDR3 reads TGTGCCAGCAGCTCTCTACAGGGTAGCTCTGGAAACACCATATATTTT. It translates to CASSSLQGSSGNTIYF.